This TCR beta chain was captured in a study of multiple sclerosis patients with progressive multifocal leukoencephalopathy. A word on this clone: Its matching antigen is unknown.

Profiled with immunoSEQ multiplex PCR; TCRdb holds only in-frame clones, not every one. The data hold tens of thousands of clones, with roughly 91% observed a single time. Study outcomes and limitations: Clones expanded at PML were already present before and during natalizumab.

Time point denoted: before natalizumab initiation. Before the first natalizumab infusion, T0 blood samples were taken. Input material: PBMCs. This TCR came from a human donor with multiple sclerosis.

The CDR3 bases are TGTGCCAGCAGTGAAAACCCAACGAGCTCCTACGAGCAGTACTTC. It encodes CASSENPTSSYEQYF. The chain joins TRBV6-1 to TRBJ2-7; D gene unclear. The CDR3 is 15 amino acids. CDR1 MNHNS and CDR2 SASEGT come from the germline V gene. V was shortened by 2 bases and J by 0 bases, with 11 bases between the two germline ends.